The T cell receptor beta chain under discussion was sequenced for a study of CD8 T cells in ankylosing spondylitis. Overall study findings and caveats: Eight highly homologous variants formed a TCR beta motif that appeared characteristic of ankylosing spondylitis blood. Disease-linked clones were CD8+ and relatively rare in peripheral blood. Disease-linked clones were reportedly significantly enriched in matched ankylosing spondylitis synovial fluid.

Germline assignment: CDR1 MGHRA and CDR2 YSYEKL. Trimming pared 0 bases from V and 2 bases from J, leaving 10 bases between. This CDR3 has 15 residues. This clonotype came up many times. Its antigen is currently unknown. TCRdb re-called the 5' RACE reads with MiXCR, one entry per CDR3 protein. The table includes about 500,000 distinct CDR3 sequences, roughly 5.3% detected once. The receptor's source is a male donor with ankylosing spondylitis. The chain is built from TRBV4-1 and TRBJ1-2; D possibly corresponds to TRBD1 (5 bases). Sequencing input: blood, either unsorted or a sorted T cell fraction (not recorded which). The CDR3 DNA reads TGCGCCAGCAGCCAAGAATGGTCAGGGAACTATGGCTACACCTTC. It translates to CASSQEWSGNYGYTF.